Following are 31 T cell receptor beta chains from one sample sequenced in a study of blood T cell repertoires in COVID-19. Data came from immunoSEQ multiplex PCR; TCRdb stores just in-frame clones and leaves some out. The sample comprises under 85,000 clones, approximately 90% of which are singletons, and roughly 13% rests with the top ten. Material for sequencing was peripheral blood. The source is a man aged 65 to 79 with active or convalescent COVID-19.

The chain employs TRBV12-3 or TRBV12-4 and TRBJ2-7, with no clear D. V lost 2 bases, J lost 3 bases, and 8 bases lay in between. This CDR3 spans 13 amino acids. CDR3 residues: CASSLQAYYEQYF. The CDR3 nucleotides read TGTGCCAGCAGTTTACAGGCTTACTACGAGCAGTACTTC.

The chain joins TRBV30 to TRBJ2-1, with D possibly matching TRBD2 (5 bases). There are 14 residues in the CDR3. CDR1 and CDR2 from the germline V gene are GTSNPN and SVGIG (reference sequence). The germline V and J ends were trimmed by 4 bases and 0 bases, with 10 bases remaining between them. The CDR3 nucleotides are TGTGCCTGGAAGCGGTTCCGCTCCTACAATGAGCAGTTCTTC. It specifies CAWKRFRSYNEQFF.

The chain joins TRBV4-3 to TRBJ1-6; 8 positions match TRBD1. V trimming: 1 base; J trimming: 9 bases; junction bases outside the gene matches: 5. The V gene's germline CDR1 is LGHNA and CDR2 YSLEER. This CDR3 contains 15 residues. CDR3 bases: TGCGCCAGCAGCCAAGCGGACAGGGTTACTTCACCCCTCCACTTT. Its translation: CASSQADRVTSPLHF.

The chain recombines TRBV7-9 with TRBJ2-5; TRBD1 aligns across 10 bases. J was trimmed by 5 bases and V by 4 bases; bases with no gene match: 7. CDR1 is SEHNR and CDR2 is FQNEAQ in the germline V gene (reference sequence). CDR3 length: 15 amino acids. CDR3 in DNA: TGTGCCAGCAGCTCAGGGACAGGGGAGTGGGAGACCCAGTACTTC. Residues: CASSSGTGEWETQYF.

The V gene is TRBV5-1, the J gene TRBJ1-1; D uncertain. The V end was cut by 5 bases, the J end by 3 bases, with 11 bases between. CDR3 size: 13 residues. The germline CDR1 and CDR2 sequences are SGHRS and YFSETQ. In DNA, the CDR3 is TGCGCCAGCAGTTCCGGGTGGGACACTGAAGCTTTCTTT. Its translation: CASSSGWDTEAFF.

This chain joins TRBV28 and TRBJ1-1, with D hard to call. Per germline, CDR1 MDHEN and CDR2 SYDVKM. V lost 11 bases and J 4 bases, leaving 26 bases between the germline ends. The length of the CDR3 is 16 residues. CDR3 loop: CAGSPALLRGGTEAFF. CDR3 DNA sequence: TGTGCCGGCTCCCCGGCTCTACTACGGGGTGGCACTGAAGCTTTCTTT.

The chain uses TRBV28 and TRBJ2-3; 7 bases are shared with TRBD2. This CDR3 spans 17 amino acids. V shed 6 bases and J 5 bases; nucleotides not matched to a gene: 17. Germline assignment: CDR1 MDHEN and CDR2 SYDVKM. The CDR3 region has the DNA TGTGCCAGCAGCTGGGCCGGGATTAAAAGCGGGATAGATACGCAGTATTTT. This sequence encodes CASSWAGIKSGIDTQYF.

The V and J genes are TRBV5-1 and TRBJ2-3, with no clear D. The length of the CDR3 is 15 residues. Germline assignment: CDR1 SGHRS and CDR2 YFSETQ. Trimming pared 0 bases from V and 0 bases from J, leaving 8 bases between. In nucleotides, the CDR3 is TGCGCCAGCAGCTTGGGGAGCTACAGCACAGATACGCAGTATTTT. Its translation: CASSLGSYSTDTQYF.

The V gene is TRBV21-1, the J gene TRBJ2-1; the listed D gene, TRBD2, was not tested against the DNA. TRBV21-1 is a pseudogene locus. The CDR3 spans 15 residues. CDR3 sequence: CASSKPQREGNEQFF. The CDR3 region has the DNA TGTGCCAGCAGCAAACCCCAGCGGGAGGGCAATGAGCAGTTCTTC.

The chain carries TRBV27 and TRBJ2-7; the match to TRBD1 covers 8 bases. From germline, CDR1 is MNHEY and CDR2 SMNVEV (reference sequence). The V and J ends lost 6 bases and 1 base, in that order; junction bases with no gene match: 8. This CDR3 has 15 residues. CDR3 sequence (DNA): TGTGCCAGCAGGTCCGGGGGACAGGAGTCCTACGAGCAGTACTTC. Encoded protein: CASRSGGQESYEQYF.

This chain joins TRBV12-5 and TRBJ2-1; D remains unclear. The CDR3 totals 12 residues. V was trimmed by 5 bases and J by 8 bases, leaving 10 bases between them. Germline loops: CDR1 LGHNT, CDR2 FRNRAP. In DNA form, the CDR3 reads TGTGCTAGTGGTCCTGACTCCGATGAGCAGTTCTTC. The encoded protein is CASGPDSDEQFF. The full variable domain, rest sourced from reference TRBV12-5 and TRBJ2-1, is DARVTQTPRHKVTEMGQEVTMRCQPILGHNTVFWYRQTMMQGLELLAYFRNRAPLDDSGMPKDRFSAEMPDATLATLKIQPSEPRDSAVYFCASGPDSDEQFFGPGTRLTVL.

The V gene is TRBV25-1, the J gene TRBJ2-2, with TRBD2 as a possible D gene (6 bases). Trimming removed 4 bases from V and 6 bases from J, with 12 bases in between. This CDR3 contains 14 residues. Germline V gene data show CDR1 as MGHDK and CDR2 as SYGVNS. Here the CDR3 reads CASSGAEGPGELFF. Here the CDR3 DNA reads TGTGCCAGCAGTGGAGCGGAGGGGCCCGGGGAGCTGTTTTTT.

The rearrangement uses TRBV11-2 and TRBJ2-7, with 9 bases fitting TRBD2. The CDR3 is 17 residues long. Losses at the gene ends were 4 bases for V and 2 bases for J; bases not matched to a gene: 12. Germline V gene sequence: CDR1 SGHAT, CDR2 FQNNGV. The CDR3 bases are TGTGCCAGCAGCTCTCACTGGGGACTAGCCCAAGCCTACGAGCAGTACTTC. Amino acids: CASSSHWGLAQAYEQYF.

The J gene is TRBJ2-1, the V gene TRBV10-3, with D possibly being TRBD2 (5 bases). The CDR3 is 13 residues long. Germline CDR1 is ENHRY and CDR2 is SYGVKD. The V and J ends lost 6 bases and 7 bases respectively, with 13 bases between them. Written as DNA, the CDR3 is TGTGCCATCAGCGTCGGATGGGAGAATGAGCAGTTCTTC. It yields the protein CAISVGWENEQFF.

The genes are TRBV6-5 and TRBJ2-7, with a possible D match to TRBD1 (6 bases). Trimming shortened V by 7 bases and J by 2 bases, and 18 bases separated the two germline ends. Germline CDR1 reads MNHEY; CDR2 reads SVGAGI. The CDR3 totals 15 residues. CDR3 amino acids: CASKRGEGDTYEQYF. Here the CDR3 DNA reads TGTGCCAGCAAGAGGGGAGAAGGGGACACCTACGAGCAGTACTTC.

CDR3 DNA: TGCGCCAGCAGCTTAAGCCCCTCCTACGAGCAGTACTTC. This encodes CASSLSPSYEQYF. This sequence joins TRBV5-1 and TRBJ2-7, with unresolved D. This CDR3 has 13 amino acids. Trimming removed 2 bases at V and 0 bases at J, with 6 bases between. Germline assignment: CDR1 SGHRS and CDR2 YFSETQ.

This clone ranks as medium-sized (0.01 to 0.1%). The DNA for the CDR3 is TGTGCCAGCAGCCAAACGACAGGATACAATGAGCAGTTCTTC. Its protein product is CASSQTTGYNEQFF. The J gene is TRBJ2-1, the V gene TRBV5-4, with D maybe TRBD1 (6 bases). CDR1 SGHNT and CDR2 YYREEE come from the germline V gene (reference sequence). The CDR3 is made up of 14 amino acids. V lost 4 bases and J lost 4, with 12 bases in between.

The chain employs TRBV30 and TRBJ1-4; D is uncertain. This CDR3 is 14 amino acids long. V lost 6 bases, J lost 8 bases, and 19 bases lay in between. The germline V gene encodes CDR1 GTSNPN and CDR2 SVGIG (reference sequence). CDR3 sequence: CACLLGSRGEKLFF. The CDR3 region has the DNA TGTGCCTGCCTCTTGGGTTCCCGAGGCGAAAAACTGTTTTTT.

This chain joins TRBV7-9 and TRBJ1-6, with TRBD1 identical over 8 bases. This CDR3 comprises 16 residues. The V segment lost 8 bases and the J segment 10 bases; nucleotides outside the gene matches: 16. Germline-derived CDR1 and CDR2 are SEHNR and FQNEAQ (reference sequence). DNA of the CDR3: TGTGCCAGCGACACGGATGGACAGGGAAGGGGATCACCCCTCCACTTT. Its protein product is CASDTDGQGRGSPLHF.

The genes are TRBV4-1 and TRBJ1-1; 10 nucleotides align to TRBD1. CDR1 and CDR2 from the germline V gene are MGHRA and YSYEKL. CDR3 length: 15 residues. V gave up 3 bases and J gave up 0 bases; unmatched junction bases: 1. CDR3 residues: CASSQTGGLNTEAFF. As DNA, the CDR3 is TGCGCCAGCAGCCAGACAGGGGGCTTGAACACTGAAGCTTTCTTT.

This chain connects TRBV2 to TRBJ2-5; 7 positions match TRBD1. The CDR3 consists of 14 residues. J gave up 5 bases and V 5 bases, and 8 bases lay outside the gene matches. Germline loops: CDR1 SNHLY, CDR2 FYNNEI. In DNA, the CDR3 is TGTGCCAGCAGTACTCGACAGGGCGGTGAGACCCAGTACTTC. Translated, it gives CASSTRQGGETQYF.

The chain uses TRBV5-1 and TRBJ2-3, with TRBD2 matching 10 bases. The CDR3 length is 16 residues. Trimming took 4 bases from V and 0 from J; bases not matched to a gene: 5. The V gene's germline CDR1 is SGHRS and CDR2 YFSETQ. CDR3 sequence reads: CASSGASGRSTDTQYF. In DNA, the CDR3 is TGCGCCAGCAGCGGGGCTAGCGGGAGAAGCACAGATACGCAGTATTTT. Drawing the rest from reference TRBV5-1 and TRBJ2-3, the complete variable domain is KAGVTQTPRYLIKTRGQQVTLSCSPISGHRSVSWYQQTPGQGLQFLFEYFSETQRNKGNFPGRFSGRQFSNSRSEMNVSTLELGDSALYLCASSGASGRSTDTQYFGPGTRLTVL.

This CDR3 reads CASSMGQGNEQFF. Written as DNA, the CDR3 is TGTGCCAGCAGCATGGGACAGGGCAATGAGCAGTTCTTC. This rearrangement joins TRBV5-4 to TRBJ2-1, with 9 bases lining up with TRBD1. V trimming: 4 bases; J trimming: 6 bases; junction bases outside the gene matches: 2. The CDR3 extends over 13 amino acids. The germline V gene encodes CDR1 SGHNT and CDR2 YYREEE (reference sequence).

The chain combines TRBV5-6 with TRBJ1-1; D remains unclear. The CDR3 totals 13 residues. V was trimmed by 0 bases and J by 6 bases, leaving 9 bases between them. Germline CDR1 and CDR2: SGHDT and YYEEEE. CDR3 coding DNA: TGTGCCAGCAGCTTGGCCGGGGTTGCTGAAGCTTTCTTT. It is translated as CASSLAGVAEAFF.

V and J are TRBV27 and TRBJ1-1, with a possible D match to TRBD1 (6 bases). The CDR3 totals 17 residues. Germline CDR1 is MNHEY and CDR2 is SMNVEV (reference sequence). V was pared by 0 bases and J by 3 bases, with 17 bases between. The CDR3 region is CASSLSLGHTEDTEAFF. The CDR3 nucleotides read TGTGCCAGCAGTTTATCCCTGGGACATACTGAAGACACTGAAGCTTTCTTT.

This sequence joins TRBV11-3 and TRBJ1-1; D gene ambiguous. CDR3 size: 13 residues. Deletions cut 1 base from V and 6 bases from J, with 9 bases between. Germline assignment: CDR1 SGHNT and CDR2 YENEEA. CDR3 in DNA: TGTGCCAGCAGCTTAGTGGGCGGGGCTGAAGCTTTCTTT. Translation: CASSLVGGAEAFF.

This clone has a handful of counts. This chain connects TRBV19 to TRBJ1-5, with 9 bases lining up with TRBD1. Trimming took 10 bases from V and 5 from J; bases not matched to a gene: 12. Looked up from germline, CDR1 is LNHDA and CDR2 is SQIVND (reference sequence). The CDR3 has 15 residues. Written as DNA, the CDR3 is TGTGCCATTGCACAGGGGGCAGGACTTTATCAGCCCCAGCATTTT. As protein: CAIAQGAGLYQPQHF.

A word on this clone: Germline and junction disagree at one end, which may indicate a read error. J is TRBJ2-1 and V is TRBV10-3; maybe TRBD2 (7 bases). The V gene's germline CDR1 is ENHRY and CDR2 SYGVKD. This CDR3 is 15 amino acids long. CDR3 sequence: CATTLPGGSYNKQFF. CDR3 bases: TGTGCTACTACCCTCCCGGGGGGCTCCTACAATAAGCAGTTCTTC.

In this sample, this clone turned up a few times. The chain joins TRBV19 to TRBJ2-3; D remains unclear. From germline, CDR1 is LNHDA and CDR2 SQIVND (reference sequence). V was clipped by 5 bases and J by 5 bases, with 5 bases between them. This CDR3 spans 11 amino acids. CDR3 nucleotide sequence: TGTGCCAGTAGTGCAGGAGATACGCAGTATTTT. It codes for CASSAGDTQYF.

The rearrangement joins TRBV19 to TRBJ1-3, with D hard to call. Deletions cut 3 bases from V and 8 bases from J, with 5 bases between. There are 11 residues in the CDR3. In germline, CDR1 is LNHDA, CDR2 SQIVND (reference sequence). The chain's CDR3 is CASSIADTIYF. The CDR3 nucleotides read TGTGCCAGTAGTATTGCAGACACCATATATTTT.

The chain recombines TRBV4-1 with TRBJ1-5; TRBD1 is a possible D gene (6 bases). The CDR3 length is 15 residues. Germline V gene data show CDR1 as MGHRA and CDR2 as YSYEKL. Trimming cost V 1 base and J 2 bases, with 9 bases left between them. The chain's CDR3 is CASSQGQERNQPQHF. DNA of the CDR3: TGCGCCAGCAGCCAAGGACAGGAGCGCAATCAGCCCCAGCATTTT.